This T cell receptor beta chain comes out of a study of blood T cell repertoires in COVID-19. This CDR3 has 15 amino acids. The V and J ends lost 5 bases and 3 bases, in that order; junction bases with no gene match: 3. Data came from immunoSEQ multiplex PCR; TCRdb stores just in-frame clones and leaves some out. This table holds about 150,000 clones, around 80% found once. This sequence joins TRBV23-1 and TRBJ2-3, with TRBD2 matching over 12 bases. TRBV23-1 falls under the ORF class, with uncertain function. Sequencing input: PBMCs or T cells enriched from blood (not recorded which). The sequence derives from a man aged 50-59 years who had recovered from COVID-19. CDR3 DNA sequence: TGCGCCAGCAGTTCAACTAGCGGGGGGACAGATACGCAGTATTTT. Protein: CASSSTSGGTDTQYF.